The 17 T cell receptor beta chains below come from one sample, sequenced in a study of blood T cell repertoires in COVID-19. Sequencing used immunoSEQ multiplex PCR; TCRdb keeps in-frame clones, though not all of them. The table has about 230,000 clones, approximately 90% seen once. Sequencing input: PBMCs or T cells enriched from blood (not recorded which). These TCRs come from a young man who had recovered from COVID-19.

The CDR3 region is CASSYSHLSSGNTIYF. The CDR3 nucleotides read TGTGCCAGCAGTTACTCCCACTTAAGCTCTGGAAACACCATATATTTT. J is TRBJ1-3 and V is TRBV6-5, with no clear D. The V end lost 0 bases, the J end lost 0 bases, and 9 bases lay between the germline ends. CDR1 is MNHEY, CDR2 SVGAGI, per germline. The length of the CDR3 is 16 residues.

V gene TRBV7-6 combines with J gene TRBJ2-1, with 9 bases identical to TRBD1. V lost 5 bases, J lost 8 bases, and 7 bases stayed unmatched. This CDR3 has 14 residues. The germline gives CDR1 SGHVS, CDR2 FNYEAQ. The CDR3 DNA reads as TGTGCCAGCAGCGAAAGGACAGGGGACCATGAGCAGTTCTTC. Amino acids: CASSERTGDHEQFF.

The CDR3 is CASSARQGVLSYEQYF. CDR3 DNA: TGTGCCAGCAGCGCCCGTCAAGGGGTCCTCTCCTACGAGCAGTACTTC. V and J are TRBV11-3 and TRBJ2-7, with D perhaps matching TRBD1 (5 bases). V gave up 5 bases and J gave up 0 bases, with 17 bases separating them. The CDR3 is 16 amino acids. CDR1 is SGHNT and CDR2 is YENEEA in the germline V gene.

V and J are TRBV7-9 and TRBJ1-6; 9 bases fit TRBD1. The J segment lost 8 bases and the V segment lost 1 base, leaving 3 bases of the junction unmatched. This CDR3 region has 15 residues. Germline CDR1 is SEHNR and CDR2 is FQNEAQ (reference sequence). The CDR3 DNA reads as TGTGCCAGCAGCTTAGAGGGACAGGGTCATTCACCCCTCCACTTT. Protein product: CASSLEGQGHSPLHF.

The rearrangement links TRBV18 to TRBJ1-3, with D unresolved. From germline, CDR1 is KGHSH and CDR2 LQKENI. The CDR3 is 15 amino acids. V was shortened by 1 base and J by 6 bases, with 13 bases between the two germline ends. The CDR3 bases are TGTGCCAGCTCACCACGGTCGGTTTATTCAAACACCATATATTTT. This codes for CASSPRSVYSNTIYF.

The chain links TRBV7-9 to TRBJ2-7; TRBD1 might be the D (6 bases). V shed 5 bases and J shed 2 bases, with 16 bases lying between them. CDR1 is SEHNR and CDR2 is FQNEAQ in the germline V gene (reference sequence). This CDR3 spans 15 amino acids. The CDR3 DNA reads as TGTGCCAGCAGCCGACAATTAGGACAGACCTACGAGCAGTACTTC. Translation: CASSRQLGQTYEQYF.

This clone occurred once. The V gene is TRBV19, the J gene TRBJ1-2, with D tentatively TRBD1 (6 bases). V shed 8 bases and J shed 8 bases, with 24 bases lying between them. In germline, CDR1 is LNHDA, CDR2 SQIVND (reference sequence). The CDR3 sequence is 15 residues long. The CDR3 DNA follows: TGTGCCAGTTCCCAACAGGGACCCTCAATGAAAGGCTACACCTTC. Amino acid sequence: CASSQQGPSMKGYTF.

The table lists this clone with a few counts. The chain has TRBV2 and TRBJ2-3; D perhaps matches TRBD2 (5 bases). Trimming pared 3 bases from V and 6 bases from J, leaving 7 bases between. This CDR3 contains 12 residues. Germline CDR1 and CDR2: SNHLY and FYNNEI. The CDR3 region is CASSDGGDTQYF. In nucleotides, the CDR3 is TGTGCCAGCAGTGACGGCGGGGATACGCAGTATTTT.

The chain joins TRBV19 to TRBJ1-1; no clear D gene. The CDR3 sequence is 14 residues long. The V gene's germline CDR1 is LNHDA and CDR2 SQIVND (reference sequence). V lost 7 bases and J 1 base, leaving 13 bases between the germline ends. The CDR3 loop is CASTPGTENTEAFF. The CDR3 nucleotides are TGTGCCAGTACCCCGGGAACAGAGAACACTGAAGCTTTCTTT.

Here the CDR3 reads CASIVKREDSYEQYF. CDR3 sequence (DNA): TGTGCCAGCATCGTTAAAAGGGAGGACTCCTACGAGCAGTACTTC. V is TRBV6-5 and J is TRBJ2-7, with D possibly being TRBD2 (6 bases). V shed 7 bases and J shed 0 bases, with 16 bases lying between them. This CDR3 is built from 15 residues. Germline V gives CDR1 MNHEY, CDR2 SVGAGI.

The rearrangement links TRBV29-1 to TRBJ1-3; a weak D match, TRBD1 (5 bases). Germline CDR1 is SQVTM and CDR2 is ANQGSEA. This CDR3 has 16 residues. The CDR3 coding sequence is TGCAGGATCCTGACCCGGCGGGGGAATCGCGTGGACACCATATATTTT. Residues: CRILTRRGNRVDTIYF.

This sequence joins TRBV9 and TRBJ1-3; TRBD1 matches 7 bases. CDR1 is SGDLS, CDR2 YYNGEE, per germline. The CDR3 runs to 15 residues. J gave up 4 bases and V 4 bases, and 8 bases lay outside the gene matches. The CDR3 is CASSPMTGSGNTIYF. CDR3 in DNA: TGTGCCAGCAGCCCAATGACAGGGTCCGGAAACACCATATATTTT.

The sample holds one count of this clone. V and J are TRBV5-6 and TRBJ2-1, with 11 bases fitting TRBD1. The germline V gene has CDR1 SGHDT and CDR2 YYEEEE. V shed 0 bases, J shed 0 bases, and the junction held 5 bases outside the gene matches. CDR3 size: 18 residues. CDR3 coding DNA: TGTGCCAGCAGCTTGGAGGGGACAGGGGGATTCTCCTACAATGAGCAGTTCTTC. Protein: CASSLEGTGGFSYNEQFF. Full variable domain (outside the CDR3, taken from reference TRBV5-6 and TRBJ2-1): DAGVTQSPTHLIKTRGQQVTLRCSPKSGHDTVSWYQQALGQGPQFIFQYYEEEERQRGNFPDRFSGHQFPNYSSELNVNALLLGDSALYLCASSLEGTGGFSYNEQFFGPGTRLTVL.

This chain connects TRBV30 to TRBJ1-3, with D possibly being TRBD1 (5 bases). Trimming shortened V by 4 bases and J by 4 bases, and 14 bases separated the two germline ends. Germline CDR1 reads GTSNPN; CDR2 reads SVGIG (reference sequence). The CDR3 runs 14 residues. The CDR3 bases are TGTGCCTGGATCATAGGGACTTCGGGAAACACCATATATTTT. Translating gives CAWIIGTSGNTIYF. Looking up the rest from reference TRBV30 and TRBJ1-3 gives the full variable domain: SQTIHQWPATLVQPVGSPLSLECTVEGTSNPNLYWYRQAAGRGLQLLFYSVGIGQISSEVPQNLSASRPQDRQFILSSKKLLLSDSGFYLCAWIIGTSGNTIYFGEGSWLTVV.

This chain links TRBV19 with TRBJ1-2, with 7 bases aligning to TRBD1. Germline V gene data show CDR1 as LNHDA and CDR2 as SQIVND (reference sequence). V was clipped by 7 bases and J by 4 bases; unmatched bases: 18. CDR3 length: 17 residues. CDR3: CASKRGRDPQGGYGYTF. The CDR3 DNA is TGTGCCAGTAAAAGGGGGCGAGACCCCCAGGGGGGCTATGGCTACACCTTC.

The chain is built from TRBV28 and TRBJ2-7; D is unresolved. The CDR3 is 11 residues long. Trimming left V 5 bases short and J 7 bases short, with 9 bases between. Germline CDR1 MDHEN, CDR2 SYDVKM. CDR3 protein: CASSERSEQYF. The CDR3 DNA follows: TGTGCCAGCAGTGAGAGGAGTGAGCAGTACTTC.

This rearrangement joins TRBV27 to TRBJ2-1; weak D call: TRBD1 (5 bases). Germline assignment: CDR1 MNHEY and CDR2 SMNVEV (reference sequence). The CDR3 runs to 16 residues. V was pared by 3 bases and J by 1 base, with 13 bases between. The CDR3 is CASSFSQGLSYNEQFF. CDR3 nucleotide sequence: TGTGCCAGCAGTTTCTCCCAGGGCCTTTCCTACAATGAGCAGTTCTTC.